This TCR beta chain was observed in a study of cytomegalovirus exposure and HLA in healthy donors. The primer mix had 60 Vbeta and 13 Jbeta primers. Profiled with immunoSEQ multiplex PCR; TCRdb holds only in-frame clones, not every one. The sample carries about 150,000 clones, 60% to 85% recorded once. The clonotype comes from a woman in her thirties or forties in good health and CMV-seronegative. The sample taken for sequencing was PBMCs.

DNA of the CDR3: TGTGCCAGCAGCATCCGGACTAGCGGTCGGGAATACGAGCAGTACTTC. Protein sequence: CASSIRTSGREYEQYF. This chain links TRBV11-2 with TRBJ2-7; 10 nucleotides match TRBD2. Germline V gene data show CDR1 as SGHAT and CDR2 as FQNNGV. This CDR3 contains 16 residues. With V trimmed by 5 bases and J by 4 bases, 11 bases remained unmatched.